A single sample gave rise to the 32 T cell receptor beta chains below, sequenced in a study of blood T cell repertoires in COVID-19. Clones were sequenced by immunoSEQ multiplex PCR, and TCRdb holds only the in-frame ones, with some missing. The sample yields roughly 250,000 clones, approximately 89% seen once. What was sequenced was PBMCs or T cells enriched from blood (not recorded which). The receptor source for this set is a woman in her 40s with acute COVID-19.

This clone was detected only a few times. This chain joins TRBV7-9 and TRBJ2-5; unclear D gene. V dropped 5 bases and J dropped 0 bases, with 13 bases sitting between them. The CDR3 loop spans 15 amino acids. From germline, CDR1 is SEHNR and CDR2 FQNEAQ (reference sequence). The CDR3 loop is CASSHSITDQETQYF. The CDR3 DNA follows: TGTGCCAGCAGCCATAGTATTACAGACCAAGAGACCCAGTACTTC.

The V gene is TRBV4-1, the J gene TRBJ1-6; D not resolved. Trimming took off 4 bases at V and 7 bases at J, with 8 bases between the two ends. The V gene's germline CDR1 is MGHRA and CDR2 YSYEKL. The CDR3 is made up of 13 amino acids. The CDR3 here is CASSPGRNSPLHF. In nucleotides, the CDR3 is TGCGCCAGCAGCCCAGGCCGGAATTCACCCCTCCACTTT.

V and J are TRBV6-2 or TRBV6-3 and TRBJ2-2, with D unresolved. The germline V gene encodes CDR1 MNHEY and CDR2 SVGEGT. V was cut by 4 bases and J by 6 bases, with 18 bases left in between. There are 16 residues in the CDR3. The CDR3 nucleotides are TGTGCCAGCAGTTCTCTCAGCTTCGGGTCTCCCGGGGAGCTGTTTTTT. It translates to CASSSLSFGSPGELFF.

The chain employs TRBV30 and TRBJ1-4; 8 bases map to TRBD1. V shed 4 bases, J shed 6 bases, and the junction held 10 bases outside the gene matches. This CDR3 comprises 15 residues. CDR1 and CDR2 from the germline V gene are GTSNPN and SVGIG (reference sequence). The CDR3 DNA follows: TGTGCCTGGACCAAAAGGGCAGGGGGCTATGAAAAACTGTTTTTT. It codes for CAWTKRAGGYEKLFF.

The genes are TRBV7-8 and TRBJ2-5, with D uncertain. The V end was cut by 4 bases, the J end by 0 bases, with 15 bases between. Looked up from germline, CDR1 is SGHVS and CDR2 is FQNEAQ. This CDR3 contains 16 residues. The CDR3 coding sequence is TGTGCCAGCAGCTCGAACGCTCGTACTAACCAAGAGACCCAGTACTTC. Translation gives CASSSNARTNQETQYF.

The rearrangement joins TRBV24-1 to TRBJ2-7, with 13 bases aligning to TRBD2. Trimming at V came to 4 bases and at J to 4 bases, leaving 6 bases not matched to a gene. CDR3 length: 16 amino acids. Germline values: CDR1 KGHDR, CDR2 SFDVKD. The CDR3 protein is CATSDLGLAGAYEQYF. In DNA form, the CDR3 reads TGTGCCACCAGTGACCTAGGACTAGCGGGGGCGTACGAGCAGTACTTC.

V usage is TRBV27 and J usage is TRBJ2-3; D not certain. Germline values: CDR1 MNHEY, CDR2 SMNVEV (reference sequence). This CDR3 is 14 amino acids long. Trimming pared 6 bases from V and 4 bases from J, leaving 14 bases between. This chain's CDR3 is CASSPLSLPDTQYF. As DNA, the CDR3 is TGTGCCAGCAGCCCCCTATCCCTCCCAGATACGCAGTATTTT.

A single count supports this clone. The CDR3 DNA follows: TGTGCCACCAGTGATCCAGGACTAGCGGGACATGAGCAGTTCTTC. This encodes CATSDPGLAGHEQFF. The V call is TRBV24-1, the J call TRBJ2-1, with 12 bases lining up with TRBD2. The CDR3 loop spans 15 amino acids. The germline CDR1 and CDR2 sequences are KGHDR and SFDVKD. Losses at the gene ends were 3 bases for V and 8 bases for J; bases not matched to a gene: 4.

CDR3 bases: TGTGCTAGTGGAGCCTACGAAAATGAAGCTTTCTTT. It encodes CASGAYENEAFF. The chain is built from TRBV12-5 and TRBJ1-1; no clear D. The CDR3 contains 12 residues. V was trimmed by 6 bases and J by 7 bases, leaving 12 bases between them. CDR1 and CDR2 from the germline V gene are LGHNT and FRNRAP. The full variable domain, completed using reference TRBV12-5 and TRBJ1-1, is DARVTQTPRHKVTEMGQEVTMRCQPILGHNTVFWYRQTMMQGLELLAYFRNRAPLDDSGMPKDRFSAEMPDATLATLKIQPSEPRDSAVYFCASGAYENEAFFGQGTRLTVV.

The V and J genes are TRBV5-4 and TRBJ2-5, with TRBD1 identical over 7 bases. Germline values: CDR1 SGHNT, CDR2 YYREEE (reference sequence). The CDR3 sequence is 15 residues long. With 4 bases clipped from V and 0 bases from J, the junction kept 6 bases outside the gene matches. As DNA, the CDR3 is TGTGCCAGCAGCATTCGACAGGGCCACCAAGAGACCCAGTACTTC. As protein: CASSIRQGHQETQYF.

The chain is built from TRBV7-3 and TRBJ2-1; 9 nucleotides agree with TRBD2. Germline assignment: CDR1 SGHTA and CDR2 FQGTGA. Losses at the gene ends were 2 bases for V and 6 bases for J; bases not matched to a gene: 8. The length of the CDR3 is 16 residues. The CDR3 DNA follows: TGTGCCAGCAGCTTATGGCCCGGGACTAGCATCAATGAGCAGTTCTTC. Its protein is CASSLWPGTSINEQFF.

The chain carries TRBV30 and TRBJ2-7; 7 bases map to TRBD1. With 3 bases clipped from V and 3 bases from J, the junction kept 11 bases outside the gene matches. This CDR3 contains 15 residues. Germline V CDR1 and CDR2: GTSNPN, SVGIG (reference sequence). CDR3 DNA sequence: TGTGCCTGGAGGAGGCGACAGGGTTGGGACTACGAGCAGTACTTC. It translates to CAWRRRQGWDYEQYF.

The J gene is TRBJ2-7, the V gene TRBV12-2; the table calls TRBD2, which could not be checked here. TRBV12-2 is labeled a pseudogene. The CDR3 totals 18 residues. Written as DNA, the CDR3 is TGTGCAAGTCGCTTAGAAACGCTAGCGGTAACTTACTACTACGAGCAGTACTTC. Translating gives CASRLETLAVTYYYEQYF.

The CDR3 coding sequence is TGTGCCAGCAGCTTAGTGGGGGGATTAGGGTACAATGAGCAGTTCTTC. It encodes CASSLVGGLGYNEQFF. The chain couples TRBV11-2 to TRBJ2-1; D is possibly TRBD2 (6 bases). V was clipped by 1 base and J by 4 bases, with 14 bases between them. Looked up from germline, CDR1 is SGHAT and CDR2 is FQNNGV. There are 16 residues in the CDR3. Looking up the rest from reference TRBV11-2 and TRBJ2-1 gives the full variable domain: EAGVAQSPRYKIIEKRQSVAFWCNPISGHATLYWYQQILGQGPKLLIQFQNNGVVDDSQLPKDRFSAERLKGVDSTLKIQPAKLEDSAVYLCASSLVGGLGYNEQFFGPGTRLTVL.

This clone was seen just once. V is TRBV2 and J is TRBJ2-1, with 15 bases lining up with TRBD2. The germline CDR1 and CDR2 sequences are SNHLY and FYNNEI. The CDR3 length is 20 residues. V lost 4 bases to trimming and J lost 7 bases; unmatched junction nucleotides: 17. DNA of the CDR3: TGTGCCAGCAGTGGCCCGGGACTAGCGGGAGGCCCGCCGTTCTGGAATGAGCAGTTCTTC. Its translation: CASSGPGLAGGPPFWNEQFF.

The table lists this clone with a count of one. The rearrangement joins TRBV4-3 to TRBJ2-6; 8 bases map to TRBD2. This CDR3 contains 18 residues. The germline V gene has CDR1 LGHNA and CDR2 YSLEER. Trimming took 1 base from V and 0 from J; bases not matched to a gene: 5. The CDR3 DNA is TGCGCCAGCAGCCAAGGAGTAGCGGGGAGCTCTGGGGCCAACGTCCTGACTTTC. It encodes CASSQGVAGSSGANVLTF.

V and J are TRBV9 and TRBJ2-3; 9 nucleotides line up with TRBD2. This CDR3 comprises 18 residues. The V gene's germline CDR1 is SGDLS and CDR2 YYNGEE. V lost 3 bases, J lost 3 bases, and 14 bases stayed unmatched. This CDR3 is CASSARRAGGPSTDTQYF. The CDR3 DNA sequence: TGTGCCAGCAGCGCCCGTAGGGCGGGAGGGCCCTCGACAGATACGCAGTATTTT.

Comment on this clone: The junction does not match germline at one end; this may be a read error. The chain couples TRBV29-1 to TRBJ1-1; weak D call: TRBD1 (6 bases). Germline V gives CDR1 SQVTM, CDR2 ANQGSEA. This CDR3 region has 11 residues. Here the CDR3 reads CSVEKGQGPLF. CDR3 coding DNA: TGCAGCGTTGAAAAGGGACAAGGCCCTCTCTTT.

This rearrangement joins TRBV10-3 to TRBJ1-2; D gene unclear. This CDR3 spans 13 amino acids. CDR1 is ENHRY, CDR2 SYGVKD, per germline. Trimming removed 3 bases from V and 3 bases from J, with 8 bases in between. The CDR3 protein is CAISDPEDYGYTF. CDR3 bases: TGTGCCATCAGTGACCCAGAGGACTATGGCTACACCTTC.

For the CDR3, the DNA is TGTGCCAGCAGTTCCGGACAGGGCACCCTCTACGAGCAGTACTTC. Its protein is CASSSGQGTLYEQYF. J is TRBJ2-7 and V is TRBV28, with TRBD1 matching 8 bases. This CDR3 is built from 15 residues. The germline gives CDR1 MDHEN, CDR2 SYDVKM. The V segment lost 4 bases and the J segment 3 bases; nucleotides outside the gene matches: 8.

The chain employs TRBV5-1 and TRBJ2-3, with unresolved D. Trimming took off 6 bases at V and 0 bases at J, with 11 bases between the two ends. This CDR3 has 14 amino acids. Looked up from germline, CDR1 is SGHRS and CDR2 is YFSETQ. The CDR3: CASKIEESTDTQYF. CDR3 DNA: TGCGCCAGCAAGATCGAGGAAAGCACAGATACGCAGTATTTT.

The chain links TRBV4-2 to TRBJ1-3; a possible D gene is TRBD1 (6 bases). V lost 6 bases and J 2 bases, leaving 14 bases between the germline ends. Germline CDR1 and CDR2: LGHNA and YNFKEQ. This CDR3 contains 15 residues. In DNA form, the CDR3 reads TGTGCCAGCAGACTTACGGGGGGGCCTGGAAACACCATATATTTT. Its protein product is CASRLTGGPGNTIYF.

This chain joins TRBV28 and TRBJ2-5, with 7 bases that match TRBD1. The trim removed 3 bases at V and 1 base at J, leaving 17 bases unmatched. In germline, CDR1 is MDHEN, CDR2 SYDVKM. The CDR3 has 19 amino acids. Here the CDR3 DNA reads TGTGCCAGCAGTTTCTTGTTAGGAGCCAGGAGACAGGGCCAAGAGACCCAGTACTTC. It is translated as CASSFLLGARRQGQETQYF.

The gene calls are TRBV14 and TRBJ1-6, with 10 nucleotides matching TRBD1. CDR3 length: 14 amino acids. CDR1 is SGHDN, CDR2 FVKESK, per germline. The trim removed 4 bases at V and 9 bases at J, leaving 3 bases unmatched. DNA of the CDR3: TGTGCCAGCAGCCGCCGGGACAGGGGTTCACCCCTCCACTTT. It translates to CASSRRDRGSPLHF. The variable domain in full, completed from reference TRBV14 and TRBJ1-6, reads EAGVTQFPSHSVIEKGQTVTLRCDPISGHDNLYWYRRVMGKEIKFLLHFVKESKQDESGMPNNRFLAERTGGTYSTLKVQPAELEDSGVYFCASSRRDRGSPLHFGNGTRLTVT.

This rearrangement joins TRBV14 to TRBJ1-2, with 7 positions matching TRBD1. The J segment lost 9 bases and the V segment lost 1 base, leaving 8 bases of the junction unmatched. The V gene's germline CDR1 is SGHDN and CDR2 FVKESK. The CDR3 spans 14 residues. The CDR3 coding sequence is TGTGCCAGCAGCCAAGTAGGAGGGGGCGGTAGCTACACCTTC. This translates into CASSQVGGGGSYTF.

The chain carries TRBV6-5 and TRBJ2-4; 7 bases align to TRBD1. The CDR3 consists of 14 residues. The V and J ends lost 1 base and 8 bases, in that order; junction bases with no gene match: 5. Germline CDR1 MNHEY, CDR2 SVGAGI. The CDR3 sequence is CASSYLTGTDIQYF. The CDR3 nucleotides are TGTGCCAGCAGTTACTTAACCGGGACAGACATTCAGTACTTC.

The rearrangement uses TRBV7-2 and TRBJ2-7; TRBD2 matches 11 bases. Per the germline V gene, CDR1 is SGHTA and CDR2 is FQGNSA. The CDR3 contains 16 residues. J gave up 1 base and V 4 bases, and 6 bases lay outside the gene matches. The CDR3 sequence is CASSSTLAGESYEQYF. DNA for the CDR3: TGTGCCAGCAGCTCCACACTAGCGGGAGAGTCCTACGAGCAGTACTTC.

V and J are TRBV7-3 and TRBJ2-3; D perhaps matches TRBD2 (5 bases). The CDR3 contains 13 residues. V was cut by 4 bases and J by 5 bases, with 10 bases left in between. Germline assignment: CDR1 SGHTA and CDR2 FQGTGA. The chain's CDR3 is CASSYAEVDTQYF. CDR3 nucleotide sequence: TGTGCCAGCAGCTACGCGGAGGTAGATACGCAGTATTTT.

The chain has TRBV13 and TRBJ2-3, with D perhaps TRBD2 (6 bases). The CDR3 is 14 residues long. CDR1 PRHDT and CDR2 FYEKMQ come from the germline V gene (reference sequence). Trimming cost V 5 bases and J 1 base, with 10 bases left between them. The CDR3: CASSTQRGTDTQYF. The CDR3 region has the DNA TGTGCCAGCAGCACCCAGCGGGGCACAGATACGCAGTATTTT.

This clone turned up a few times. The gene calls are TRBV7-9 and TRBJ1-2; 11 bases match TRBD1. The CDR3 is 16 residues long. V dropped 0 bases and J dropped 6; count of bases not matched to a gene: 6. The germline CDR1 and CDR2 sequences are SEHNR and FQNEAQ (reference sequence). In DNA, the CDR3 is TGTGCCAGCAGCTTAGCATATGTGGACAGGGGGCATGGCTACACCTTC. Translated, it gives CASSLAYVDRGHGYTF.

This clone was seen a handful of times. The genes are TRBV5-1 and TRBJ2-3; unclear D gene. CDR3 length equals 13 residues. V was shortened by 0 bases and J by 9 bases, with 11 bases between the two germline ends. The germline CDR1 and CDR2 sequences are SGHRS and YFSETQ. CDR3 bases: TGCGCCAGCAGCTTGGCCGGGTCCGAGACGCAGTATTTT. Residues: CASSLAGSETQYF.

V gene TRBV9 combines with J gene TRBJ1-1, with 7 bases matching TRBD1. V gave up 3 bases and J gave up 10 bases; unmatched junction bases: 6. This CDR3 has 12 residues. Germline CDR1 reads SGDLS; CDR2 reads YYNGEE. The CDR3 loop reads CASSASDRVAFF. CDR3 in DNA: TGTGCCAGCAGCGCCTCTGACAGGGTAGCTTTCTTT.